Included here is one TCR beta chain sequence, with context. The data belong to a study of regulatory T cells in long-lasting Graves disease. Time point of the sample: newly diagnosed GD, antithyroid drugs for less than 3 months. The TCR library was made from RNA extracted from PBMCs. Trimming took off 0 bases at V and 2 bases at J, with 8 bases between the two ends. The length of the CDR3 is 15 residues. Germline CDR1 SEHNR, CDR2 FQNEAQ (reference sequence). Assembly of TCR beta libraries relied on iRepertoire HTBI primers together with Arm-PCR of CDR3 regions. Using its own MiXCR run on the multiplex PCR reads, TCRdb lists one record per CDR3 protein. In the table there are 350,000 to 500,000 distinct CDR3 sequences, around 15% of which are singletons. These same data were also listed under a study on T cells in Graves' hyperthyroidism and ophthalmopathy. That work adds: A patient was excluded if there was uncontrolled infection, other autoimmune disease, pregnancy or lactation. A first-round RT-PCR of the TCR CDR3 used the HTBI primer set.

The sequence came from a young woman with Graves disease. The specimen comprised peripheral blood mononuclear cells (PBMCs), sampled at new diagnosis, from a patient treated with antithyroid drugs. V is TRBV7-9 and J is TRBJ1-5; D ambiguous. The CDR3 sequence: CASSLARPRNQPQHF. The CDR3 bases are TGTGCCAGCAGCTTAGCTCGGCCCCGCAATCAGCCCCAGCATTTT.